The 2 T cell receptor beta chains below were found in one sample sequenced in a study of cytomegalovirus exposure and HLA in healthy donors. Primers for the PCR totalled 60 Vbeta and 13 Jbeta. Libraries were prepared by immunoSEQ multiplex PCR; TCRdb keeps only in-frame clonotypes and omits some of them. Found here are approximately 88,000 clones, 64% of them singletons; the top ten hold about 3.5%. The sequenced material came from PBMCs. These receptors were collected from a man in his 60s in good health and CMV-seronegative.

The CDR3 nucleotides are TGTGCCAGCAGTTTAAGCGGGGGGATTCCAAATGAGCAGTTCTTC. Its translation is CASSLSGGIPNEQFF. This sequence joins TRBV27 and TRBJ2-1; 9 positions agree with TRBD2. Germline lookup yields CDR1 MNHEY and CDR2 SMNVEV (reference sequence). V dropped 2 bases and J dropped 7; count of bases not matched to a gene: 6. This CDR3 is built from 15 residues.

V usage is TRBV4-2 and J usage is TRBJ2-7; 8 nucleotides align to TRBD2. The CDR3 has 15 residues. The J segment lost 3 bases and the V segment lost 3 bases, leaving 7 bases of the junction unmatched. Germline V gene lookup returns CDR1 LGHNA and CDR2 YNFKEQ. As DNA, the CDR3 is TGTGCCAGCAGCCATCCCGGGGGGGGAGACTACGAGCAGTACTTC. It encodes CASSHPGGGDYEQYF.